This TCR beta chain was profiled in a study of blood T cell repertoires in COVID-19. CDR3 length: 13 amino acids. Trimming shortened V by 5 bases and J by 2 bases, and 9 bases separated the two germline ends. Method: immunoSEQ multiplex PCR; TCRdb's copy keeps in-frame clones and lacks some. In the table there are a few hundred thousand clones, 80% to 90% of which are singletons. V gene TRBV12-3 or TRBV12-4 combines with J gene TRBJ1-2; the D is unclear. The sequenced sample consisted of PBMCs or T cells enriched from blood (not recorded which). This TCR was recovered from a woman between 50 and 59 years old who had recovered from COVID-19. The CDR3, as DNA: TGTGCCAGCAGTCCGGGTCGGAACTATGGCTACACCTTC. This codes for CASSPGRNYGYTF.